This T cell receptor beta chain came from a study of cytomegalovirus exposure and HLA in healthy donors (dated by TCRdb to about 2017). As for the study more broadly: The roughly 700 repertoires of the first cohort and the roughly 110 validation repertoires were produced on the same platform, according to a later analysis. The study was designed to test whether signatures of past pathogen exposure could be identified by cataloging public T cell receptors. A separate validation cohort of more than 100 different subjects was used in addition to the roughly 700-subject first cohort. High-throughput TCR immunosequencing, statistical association of individual TCRs with disease status, and machine learning were combined to predict cytomegalovirus infection status. What the study reported, not specific to this receptor: Most TCR sequences were observed very rarely across donors, whereas some public TCRs were present in many individuals. A later analysis lacked HLA typing for the validation cohort, so it scored co-occurrence in that cohort across all 120 repertoires. A few of the identified cytomegalovirus-associated TCR beta chains were confirmed in vitro to be specific for cytomegalovirus antigens. Cytomegalovirus status was reported to be diagnosed by the classifier with high specificity and sensitivity in both the original and validation cohorts. A total of 164 TCR beta chains were listed by the study as associated with cytomegalovirus. Of the cluster scores, roughly 93% were above 0 in a later analysis, which found that TCRs clustered in the first cohort also tended to co-occur in the 120 or so validation repertoires. The authors suggested that the approach could potentially be extended to other disease states and immunological phenotypes.

Separate from the roughly 660-subject first cohort, the validation cohort of roughly 130 subjects was the group to which the donors belonged. This clone was detected once. The specificity of this receptor is unknown. Per-base qualities were not stored, and no clone one base away is much larger. Library preparation employed the immunoSEQ multiplex PCR assay. As for the authors' bioinformatics: A statistical classification framework was developed to diagnose cytomegalovirus status using the catalog of TCR beta chain sequences. The table comes from immuneACCESS by way of TCRdb, which keeps in-frame sequences with V and J called. Part of the clones is missing from these tables; in studies checked, under half for an unresolved V gene and the rest for unknown reasons. V and J calls and clone size are those listed in that table; D and trimming were worked out from the DNA. The sample records roughly 76,000 clones, about 93% of which are singletons. Of the sample, around 1.5% is held by the ten largest clones.

Sequencing was performed on PBMCs. This sequence was found in a man between 18 and 35 years old in good health and CMV-seropositive.

Here the CDR3 is given as CASRRTGGAPGEQYF. The DNA is as follows: TGTGCCAGCAGACGAACAGGGGGCGCCCCCGGGGAGCAGTACTTC. The V gene is TRBV6-1 and the J gene is TRBJ2-7, and 9 junctional nucleotides match TRBD1. The CDR3 starts with the cysteine, ends with the phenylalanine, and has 15 residues. CDR3 DNA is the only sequence kept; it has 45 bases, read in frame from the first base. After removal of 6 bases from V and 7 bases from J, the junction retains 13 bases not matched to a gene. Sequences MNHNS (CDR1) and SASEGT (CDR2) are obtained from the germline V gene.